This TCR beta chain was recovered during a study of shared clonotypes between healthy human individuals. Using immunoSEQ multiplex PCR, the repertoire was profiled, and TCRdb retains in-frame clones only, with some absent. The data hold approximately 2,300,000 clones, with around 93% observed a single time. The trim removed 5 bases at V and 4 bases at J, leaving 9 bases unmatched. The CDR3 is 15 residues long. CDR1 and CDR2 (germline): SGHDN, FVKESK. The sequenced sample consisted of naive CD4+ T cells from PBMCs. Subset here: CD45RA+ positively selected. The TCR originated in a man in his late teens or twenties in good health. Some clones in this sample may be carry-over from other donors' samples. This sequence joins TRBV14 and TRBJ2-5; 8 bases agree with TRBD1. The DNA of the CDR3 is TGTGCCAGCAGCACGGGACAGGTCCTTACAGAGACCCAGTACTTC. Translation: CASSTGQVLTETQYF.